These T cell receptor beta chains were read from a single sample in a study of shared T cell receptors in the human thymus. Clones were read by immunoSEQ multiplex PCR, and TCRdb kept only the in-frame ones, dropping some. The sample shows about 660,000 clones, 70% to 90% of them seen only once. A further study also used this sample, focusing on human thymus T cells.

The sample was thymocytes. These receptors originate from a boy under two years old with a congenital heart defect. The CDR3 runs from the conserved cysteine through the conserved F or W. A D gene is named only where the DNA matches it firmly. Some rows mark clone size as missing; the rest say once, few, many or name a class of expanded clone.

cdr3_length j_call v_call clone_size d_call cdr3_aa cdr3_nt
14 TRBJ2-7 TRBV28 - - CASSLYRVPYEQYF TGTGCCAGCAGTTTATACAGAGTTCCCTACGAGCAGTACTTC
14 TRBJ1-1 TRBV15 - - CATSRLRDLPQAFF TGTGCCACCAGCAGGTTGAGGGACTTACCCCAAGCTTTCTTT
16 TRBJ2-7 TRBV30 once - CAWSLTRDKDCHEQYF TGTGCCTGGAGTTTAACCCGGGACAAGGACTGCCACGAGCAGTACTTC
16 TRBJ2-1 TRBV6-1 - TRBD1 CASSELDRAIYNEQFF TGTGCCAGCAGTGAATTAGACAGGGCCATCTACAATGAGCAGTTCTTC
16 TRBJ2-7 TRBV14 - TRBD2 CASSQERTSGRGEQYF TGTGCCAGCAGCCAAGAACGGACTAGCGGGAGGGGAGAGCAGTACTTC
16 TRBJ2-2 TRBV13 - TRBD1 CASSLGRGIGTGELFF TGTGCCAGCAGCTTAGGCAGGGGGATTGGCACCGGGGAGCTGTTTTTT
13 TRBJ2-7 TRBV28 - - CASSFWDFYEQYF TGTGCCAGCAGTTTTTGGGACTTCTACGAGCAGTACTTC
16 TRBJ2-7 TRBV10-3 - - CAISDDSLPDPYEQYF TGTGCCATCAGTGATGACAGCTTACCCGATCCCTACGAGCAGTACTTC
15 TRBJ2-7 TRBV7-9 - - CASSLDPGAAYEQYF TGTGCCAGCAGCTTAGACCCAGGGGCCGCCTACGAGCAGTACTTC
16 TRBJ2-3 TRBV5-1 - TRBD1 CASQTGQPSRTDTQYF TGCGCCAGCCAAACGGGACAGCCGTCAAGGACAGATACGCAGTATTTT
14 TRBJ2-3 TRBV19 - - CASSARQRSDTQYF TGTGCCAGTAGTGCCAGACAGAGGTCAGATACGCAGTATTTT
15 TRBJ2-3 TRBV30 few TRBD1 CAWSSGQGRTDTQYF TGTGCCTGGAGTTCGGGACAGGGCCGCACAGATACGCAGTATTTT